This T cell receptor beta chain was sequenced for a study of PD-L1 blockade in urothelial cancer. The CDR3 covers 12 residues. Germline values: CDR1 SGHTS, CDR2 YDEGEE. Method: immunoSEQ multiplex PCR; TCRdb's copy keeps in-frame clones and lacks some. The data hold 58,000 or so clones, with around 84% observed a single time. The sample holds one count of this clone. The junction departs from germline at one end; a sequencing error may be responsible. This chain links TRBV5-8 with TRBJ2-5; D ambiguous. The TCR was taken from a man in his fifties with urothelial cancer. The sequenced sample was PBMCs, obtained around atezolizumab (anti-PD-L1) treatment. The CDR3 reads CASSLDQETQYF. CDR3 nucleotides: TGTGCCAGCAGCTTGGACCAGGAGACCCAGTACTTC. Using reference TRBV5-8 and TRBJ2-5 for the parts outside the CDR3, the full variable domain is EAGVTQSPTHLIKTRGQQATLRCSPISGHTSVYWYQQALGLGLQFLLWYDEGEERNRGNFPPRFSGRQFPNYSSELNVNALELEDSALYLCASSLDQETQYFGPGTRLLVL.